Presented here are 8 T cell receptor beta chains from one specimen sequenced in a study of T cell responses to AZD1222 COVID-19 vaccine. Repertoires were generated with immunoSEQ multiplex PCR, while TCRdb's copy carries only in-frame clones and drops some. The data hold some 140,000 clones, with 70% to 90% observed a single time. The sample here was peripheral blood, taken on day 0 of AZD1222 vaccination. These receptor sequences come from an adult in good health.

CDR3 nucleotides: TGTGCCAGCAGTTACTTCTCGCAATACGATGAGCAGTTCTTC. Translated: CASSYFSQYDEQFF. This rearrangement joins TRBV6-2 or TRBV6-3 to TRBJ2-1; D unclear. The germline V and J ends were trimmed by 1 base and 8 bases, with 12 bases remaining between them. CDR1 MNHEY and CDR2 SVGEGT come from the germline V gene. CDR3 length: 14 amino acids.

This chain joins TRBV30 and TRBJ2-2, with 8 bases lining up with TRBD2. Germline loops: CDR1 GTSNPN, CDR2 SVGIG (reference sequence). The V segment lost 3 bases and the J segment 4 bases; nucleotides outside the gene matches: 4. This CDR3 comprises 14 residues. The CDR3: CAWRGREGTGELFF. Written as DNA, the CDR3 is TGTGCCTGGAGAGGACGGGAGGGCACCGGGGAGCTGTTTTTT.

V gene TRBV28 combines with J gene TRBJ2-2; 10 bases map to TRBD1. Trimming at V came to 5 bases and at J to 8 bases, leaving 17 bases not matched to a gene. The CDR3 extends over 18 amino acids. Germline CDR1 and CDR2: MDHEN and SYDVKM. The CDR3 loop reads CASSPMGDRGIVDGELFF. CDR3 nucleotide sequence: TGTGCCAGCAGTCCGATGGGGGACAGGGGTATAGTTGATGGGGAGCTGTTTTTT.

This CDR3 reads CASSPPLDEQYF. The CDR3 nucleotides are TGTGCCAGCAGTCCCCCCTTAGACGAGCAGTACTTC. J is TRBJ2-7 and V is TRBV6-2 or TRBV6-3; D remains unclear. In germline, CDR1 is MNHEY, CDR2 SVGEGT. Trimming removed 5 bases from V and 5 bases from J, with 10 bases in between. CDR3 length: 12 residues.

This chain connects TRBV19 to TRBJ2-1, with TRBD2 identical over 12 bases. This CDR3 is 15 amino acids long. V was pared by 7 bases and J by 4 bases, with 5 bases of the junction left unmatched. The germline V gene has CDR1 LNHDA and CDR2 SQIVND (reference sequence). CDR3 region: CASNPSGRVYNEQFF. The CDR3 coding sequence is TGTGCCAGTAATCCTAGCGGGAGGGTTTACAATGAGCAGTTCTTC. The full variable domain, rest sourced from reference TRBV19 and TRBJ2-1, is DGGITQSPKYLFRKEGQNVTLSCEQNLNHDAMYWYRQDPGQGLRLIYYSQIVNDFQKGDIAEGYSVSREKKESFPLTVTSAQKNPTAFYLCASNPSGRVYNEQFFGPGTRLTVL.

The chain is built from TRBV6-6 and TRBJ2-3; 7 bases align to TRBD1. CDR1 is MNHNY, CDR2 SVGAGI, per germline (reference sequence). V shed 6 bases and J 8 bases; nucleotides not matched to a gene: 2. The CDR3 sequence is 11 residues long. The DNA for the CDR3 is TGTGCCAGCAGCCCAGGGGGTACGCAGTATTTT. Protein product: CASSPGGTQYF.

Only one count was recorded for this clone. This rearrangement joins TRBV27 to TRBJ1-2; no clear D gene. The CDR3 is made up of 14 amino acids. Germline assignment: CDR1 MNHEY and CDR2 SMNVEV (reference sequence). The V end was cut by 0 bases, the J end by 8 bases, with 13 bases between. The CDR3 DNA is TGTGCCAGCAGTTTATCGGCCGGGGTGGACGGCTACACCTTC. Encoded protein: CASSLSAGVDGYTF.

The chain links TRBV18 to TRBJ1-2; perhaps TRBD1 as D (6 bases). The CDR3 spans 14 residues. Germline CDR1 and CDR2: KGHSH and LQKENI. V was trimmed by 1 base and J by 14 bases, leaving 20 bases between them. In DNA form, the CDR3 reads TGTGCCAGCTCACCACTAAGTAGGACAGATCTACATACCTTC. Its translation: CASSPLSRTDLHTF.